This TCR beta chain was sequenced in a study of PD-1 blockade in classical Hodgkin lymphoma. Assay used: immunoSEQ multiplex PCR; TCRdb lists only in-frame clones, some missing. The data hold under 20,000 clones, with around 93% observed a single time. Indicated time point: newly diagnosed, previously untreated cHL patient sample. The study purified CD4+ T cells from thawed PBMCs using magnetic negative selection. Trimming removed 0 bases from V and 0 bases from J, with 7 bases in between. This CDR3 region has 15 residues. Germline lookup yields CDR1 MNHEY and CDR2 SVGAGI. This TCR was recovered from a human donor with classical Hodgkin lymphoma. This sequence joins TRBV6-5 and TRBJ2-3, with D possibly being TRBD1 (5 bases). Sequenced sample: CD4+ T cells from blood. The DNA for the CDR3 is TGTGCCAGCAGTTACTCTGGGGCGAGCACAGATACGCAGTATTTT. Residues: CASSYSGASTDTQYF.